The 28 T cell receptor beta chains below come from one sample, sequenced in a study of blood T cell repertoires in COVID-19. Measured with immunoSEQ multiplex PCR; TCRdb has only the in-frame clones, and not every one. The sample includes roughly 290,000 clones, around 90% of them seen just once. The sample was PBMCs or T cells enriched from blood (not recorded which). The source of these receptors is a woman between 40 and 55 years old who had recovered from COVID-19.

The CDR3 here is CASSEGTREPLHF. Written as DNA, the CDR3 is TGTGCCAGCAGTGAGGGGACAAGAGAACCCCTCCACTTT. The chain uses TRBV2 and TRBJ1-6; D is possibly TRBD1 (6 bases). V shed 3 bases and J shed 12 bases, with 12 bases lying between them. Germline loops: CDR1 SNHLY, CDR2 FYNNEI. This CDR3 has 13 amino acids.

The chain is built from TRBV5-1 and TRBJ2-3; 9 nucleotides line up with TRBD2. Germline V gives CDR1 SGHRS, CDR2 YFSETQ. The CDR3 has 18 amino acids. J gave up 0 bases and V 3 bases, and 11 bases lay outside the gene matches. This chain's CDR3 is CASSYGTSSLYSTDTQYF. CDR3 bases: TGCGCCAGCAGCTATGGGACTAGCTCACTTTATAGCACAGATACGCAGTATTTT.

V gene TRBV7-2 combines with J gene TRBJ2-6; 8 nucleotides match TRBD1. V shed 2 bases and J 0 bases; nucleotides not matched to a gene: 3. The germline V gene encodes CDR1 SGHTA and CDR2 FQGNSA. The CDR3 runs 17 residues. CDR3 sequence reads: CASSLMGQVSGANVLTF. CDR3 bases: TGTGCCAGCAGCTTAATGGGACAGGTCTCTGGGGCCAACGTCCTGACTTTC.

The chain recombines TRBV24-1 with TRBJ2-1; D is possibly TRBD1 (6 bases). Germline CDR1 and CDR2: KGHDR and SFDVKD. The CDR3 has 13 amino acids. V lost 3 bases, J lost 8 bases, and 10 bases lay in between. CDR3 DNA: TGTGCCACCAGTGATACAGGGAACGATGAGCAGTTCTTC. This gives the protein CATSDTGNDEQFF.

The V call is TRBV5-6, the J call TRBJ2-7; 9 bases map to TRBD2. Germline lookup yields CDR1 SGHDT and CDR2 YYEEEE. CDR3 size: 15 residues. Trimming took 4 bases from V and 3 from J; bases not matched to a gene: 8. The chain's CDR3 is CASSRLAGEGYEQYF. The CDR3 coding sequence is TGTGCCAGCAGCCGTTTAGCGGGAGAAGGCTACGAGCAGTACTTC.

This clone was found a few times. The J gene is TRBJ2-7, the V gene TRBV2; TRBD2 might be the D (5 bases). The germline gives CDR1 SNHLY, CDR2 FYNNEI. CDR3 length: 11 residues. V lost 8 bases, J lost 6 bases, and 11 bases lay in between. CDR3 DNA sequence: TGTGCCAGCCAACTAGGGTTCGAGCAGTACTTC. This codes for CASQLGFEQYF.

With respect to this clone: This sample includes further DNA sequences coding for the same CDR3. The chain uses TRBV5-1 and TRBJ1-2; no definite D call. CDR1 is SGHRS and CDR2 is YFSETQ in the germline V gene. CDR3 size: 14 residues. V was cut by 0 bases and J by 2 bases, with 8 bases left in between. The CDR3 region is CASSLESPNYGYTF. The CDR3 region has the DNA TGCGCCAGCAGCTTGGAGAGCCCAAACTATGGCTACACCTTC.

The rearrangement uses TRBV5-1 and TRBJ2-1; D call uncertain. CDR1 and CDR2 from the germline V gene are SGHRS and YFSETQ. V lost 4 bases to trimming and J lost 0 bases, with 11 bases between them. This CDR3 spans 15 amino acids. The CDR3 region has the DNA TGCGCCAGCAGCATAATCCCGGTCTCCTACAATGAGCAGTTCTTC. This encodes CASSIIPVSYNEQFF. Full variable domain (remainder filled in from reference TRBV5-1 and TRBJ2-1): KAGVTQTPRYLIKTRGQQVTLSCSPISGHRSVSWYQQTPGQGLQFLFEYFSETQRNKGNFPGRFSGRQFSNSRSEMNVSTLELGDSALYLCASSIIPVSYNEQFFGPGTRLTVL.

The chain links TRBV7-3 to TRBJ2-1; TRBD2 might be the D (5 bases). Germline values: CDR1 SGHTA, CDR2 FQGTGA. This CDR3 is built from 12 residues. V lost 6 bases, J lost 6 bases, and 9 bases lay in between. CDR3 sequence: CASSSLANEQFF. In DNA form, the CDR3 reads TGTGCCAGCAGTTCTCTAGCCAATGAGCAGTTCTTC.

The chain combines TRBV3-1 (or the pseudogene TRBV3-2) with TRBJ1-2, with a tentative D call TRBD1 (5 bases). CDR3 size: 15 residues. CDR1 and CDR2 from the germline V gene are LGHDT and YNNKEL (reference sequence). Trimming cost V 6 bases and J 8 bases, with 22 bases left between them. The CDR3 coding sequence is TGTGCCAGCAGACCTCAGGGAGGAGTGATAGGCGGCTACACCTTC. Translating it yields CASRPQGGVIGGYTF.

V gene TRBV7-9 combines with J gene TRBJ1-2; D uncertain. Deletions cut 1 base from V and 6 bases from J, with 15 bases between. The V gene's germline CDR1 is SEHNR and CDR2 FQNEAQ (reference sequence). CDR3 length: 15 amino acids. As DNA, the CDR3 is TGTGCCAGCAGCTTAGAAGTGCGGGTTTCGAATGGCTACACCTTC. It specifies CASSLEVRVSNGYTF.

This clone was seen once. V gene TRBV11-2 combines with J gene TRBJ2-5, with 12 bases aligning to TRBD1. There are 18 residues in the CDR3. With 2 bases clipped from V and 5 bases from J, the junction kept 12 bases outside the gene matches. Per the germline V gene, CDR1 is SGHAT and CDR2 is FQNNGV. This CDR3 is CASSLSFGTGGAEETQYF. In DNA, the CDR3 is TGTGCCAGCAGCTTAAGCTTTGGGACAGGGGGCGCAGAGGAGACCCAGTACTTC.

DNA for the CDR3: TGTGCCATCAGCGATACAGGCTACGAGCAGTACTTC. Translation gives CAISDTGYEQYF. The chain combines TRBV10-3 with TRBJ2-7; a weak D match, TRBD1 (5 bases). Per the germline V gene, CDR1 is ENHRY and CDR2 is SYGVKD. This CDR3 is built from 12 residues. V dropped 6 bases and J dropped 3 bases, with 9 bases sitting between them.

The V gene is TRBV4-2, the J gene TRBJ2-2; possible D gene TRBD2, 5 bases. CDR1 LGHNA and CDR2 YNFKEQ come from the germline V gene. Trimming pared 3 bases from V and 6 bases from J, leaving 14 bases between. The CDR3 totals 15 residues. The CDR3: CASSQTKVSAGELFF. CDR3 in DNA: TGTGCCAGCAGCCAGACTAAAGTTTCGGCCGGGGAGCTGTTTTTT.

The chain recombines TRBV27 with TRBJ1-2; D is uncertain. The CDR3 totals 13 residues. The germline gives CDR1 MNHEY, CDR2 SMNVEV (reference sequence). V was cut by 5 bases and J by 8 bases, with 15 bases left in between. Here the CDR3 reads CASSDTVGGGYTF. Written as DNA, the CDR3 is TGTGCCAGCAGTGACACAGTGGGCGGGGGCTACACCTTC.

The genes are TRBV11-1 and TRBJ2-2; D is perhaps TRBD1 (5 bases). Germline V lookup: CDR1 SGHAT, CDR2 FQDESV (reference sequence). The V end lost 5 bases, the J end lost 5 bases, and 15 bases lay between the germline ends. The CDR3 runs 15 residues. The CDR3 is CASSRALQGTGELFF. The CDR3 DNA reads TGTGCCAGCAGCAGGGCACTTCAGGGTACCGGGGAGCTGTTTTTT. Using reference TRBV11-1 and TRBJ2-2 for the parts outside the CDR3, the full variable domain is EAEVAQSPRYKITEKSQAVAFWCDPISGHATLYWYRQILGQGPELLVQFQDESVVDDSQLPKDRFSAERLKGVDSTLKIQPAELGDSAMYLCASSRALQGTGELFFGEGSRLTVL.

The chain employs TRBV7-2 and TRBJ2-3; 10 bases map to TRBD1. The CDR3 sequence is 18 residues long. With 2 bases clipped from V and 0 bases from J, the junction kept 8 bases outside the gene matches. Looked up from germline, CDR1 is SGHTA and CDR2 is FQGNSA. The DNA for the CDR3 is TGTGCCAGCAGCTTACAACGGACAGGGGGAGGGAGCACAGATACGCAGTATTTT. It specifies CASSLQRTGGGSTDTQYF.

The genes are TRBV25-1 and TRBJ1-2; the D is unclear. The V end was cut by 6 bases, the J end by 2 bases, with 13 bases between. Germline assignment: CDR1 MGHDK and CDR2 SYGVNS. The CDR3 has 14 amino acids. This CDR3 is CASRPSLMNYGYTF. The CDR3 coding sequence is TGTGCCAGCAGACCTTCACTGATGAACTATGGCTACACCTTC.

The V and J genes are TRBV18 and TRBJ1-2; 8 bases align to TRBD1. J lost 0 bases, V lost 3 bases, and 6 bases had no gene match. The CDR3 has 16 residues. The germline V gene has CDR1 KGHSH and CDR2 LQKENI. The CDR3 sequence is CASSPLDRVANYGYTF. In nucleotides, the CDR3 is TGTGCCAGCTCACCCTTGGACAGGGTAGCTAACTATGGCTACACCTTC.

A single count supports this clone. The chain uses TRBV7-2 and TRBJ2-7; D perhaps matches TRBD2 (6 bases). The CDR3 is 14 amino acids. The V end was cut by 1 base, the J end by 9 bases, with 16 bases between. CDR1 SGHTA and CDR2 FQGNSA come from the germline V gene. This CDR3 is CASSLGLGLPPQYF. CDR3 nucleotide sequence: TGTGCCAGCAGCTTAGGCCTGGGACTGCCCCCGCAGTACTTC.

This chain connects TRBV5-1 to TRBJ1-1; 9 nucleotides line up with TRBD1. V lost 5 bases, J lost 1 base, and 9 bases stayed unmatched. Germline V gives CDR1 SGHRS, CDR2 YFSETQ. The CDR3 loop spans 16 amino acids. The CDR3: CASSLIPTGGNTEAFF. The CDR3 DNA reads TGCGCCAGCAGTCTGATCCCGACAGGGGGGAACACTGAAGCTTTCTTT.

CDR3 in amino acids: CASRAGAGEYNEQFF. CDR3 DNA: TGTGCCAGCAGGGCTGGGGCGGGGGAATACAATGAGCAGTTCTTC. The chain links TRBV5-4 to TRBJ2-1; 7 bases match TRBD2. Germline-derived CDR1 and CDR2 are SGHNT and YYREEE (reference sequence). V was clipped by 5 bases and J by 4 bases; unmatched bases: 9. This CDR3 contains 15 residues.

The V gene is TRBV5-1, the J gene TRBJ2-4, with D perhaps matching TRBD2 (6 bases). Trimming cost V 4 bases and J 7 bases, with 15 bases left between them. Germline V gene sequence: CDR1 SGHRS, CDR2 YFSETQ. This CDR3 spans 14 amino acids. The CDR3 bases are TGCGCCAGCAGCGAGTCGGCGGGGAGCAACATTCAGTACTTC. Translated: CASSESAGSNIQYF.

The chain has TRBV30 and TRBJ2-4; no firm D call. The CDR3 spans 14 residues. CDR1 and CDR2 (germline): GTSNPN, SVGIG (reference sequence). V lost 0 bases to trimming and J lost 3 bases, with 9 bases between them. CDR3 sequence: CAWSVATYKNIQYF. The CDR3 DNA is TGTGCCTGGAGTGTAGCTACTTACAAAAACATTCAGTACTTC.

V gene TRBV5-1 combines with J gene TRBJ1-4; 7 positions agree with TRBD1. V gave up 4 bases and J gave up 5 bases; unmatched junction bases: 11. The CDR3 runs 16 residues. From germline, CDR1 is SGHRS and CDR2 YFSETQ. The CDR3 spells CASSPEPGQTNEKLFF. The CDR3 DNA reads TGCGCCAGCAGCCCGGAACCGGGACAGACAAATGAAAAACTGTTTTTT. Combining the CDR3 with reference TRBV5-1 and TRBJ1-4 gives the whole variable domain KAGVTQTPRYLIKTRGQQVTLSCSPISGHRSVSWYQQTPGQGLQFLFEYFSETQRNKGNFPGRFSGRQFSNSRSEMNVSTLELGDSALYLCASSPEPGQTNEKLFFGSGTQLSVL.

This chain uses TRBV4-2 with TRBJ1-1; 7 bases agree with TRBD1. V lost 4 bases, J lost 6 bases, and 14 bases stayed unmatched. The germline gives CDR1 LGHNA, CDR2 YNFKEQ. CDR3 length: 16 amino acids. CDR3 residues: CASSRGQAPRVSEAFF. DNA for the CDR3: TGTGCCAGCAGCCGAGGACAGGCCCCGCGGGTATCTGAAGCTTTCTTT.

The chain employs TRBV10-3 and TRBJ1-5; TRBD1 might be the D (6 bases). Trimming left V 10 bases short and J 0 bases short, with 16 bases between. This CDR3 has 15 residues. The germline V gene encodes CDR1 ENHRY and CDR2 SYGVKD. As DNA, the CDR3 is TGTGCCAAACCACAGGGAGGGTATAGCAATCAGCCCCAGCATTTT. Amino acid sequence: CAKPQGGYSNQPQHF.

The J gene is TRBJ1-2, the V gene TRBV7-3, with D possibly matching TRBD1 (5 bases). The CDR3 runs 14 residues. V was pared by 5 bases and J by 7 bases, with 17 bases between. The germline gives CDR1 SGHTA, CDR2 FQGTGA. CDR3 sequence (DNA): TGTGCCAGCAGCCCCGGGGGATCCGGGAGTGGCTACACCTTC. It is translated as CASSPGGSGSGYTF.